This is a list of T cell receptor beta chains from one sample in a study of ipilimumab plus nivolumab after autologous stem cell transplantation. The assay was immunoSEQ multiplex PCR, and TCRdb's table has in-frame clones only and misses some. The table shows some 45,000 clones, with 70% to 90% occurring only once. Sequenced here: PBMCs, sampled in a trial of ipilimumab plus nivolumab as post-transplant consolidation. These TCRs come from a male donor with multiple myeloma. CDR3s include the opening cysteine and the closing phenylalanine or tryptophan.

TRBV6-6,TRBJ2-5,CASSPRTAQETQYF
TRBV6-5,TRBJ1-3,CASSSRGNTIYF
TRBV5-4,TRBJ2-1,CASSLESGGLGEQFF
TRBV7-2,TRBJ1-3,CASSLPQGSGNTIYF
TRBV11-2,TRBJ1-2,CASSHVAKANYGYTF
TRBV5-6,TRBJ1-1,CASTRTGLGTEAFF
TRBV12-5,TRBJ2-1,CASGLPPGLVWNEQFF
TRBV6-5,TRBJ1-4,CASSQGRTNEKLFF
TRBV5-6,TRBJ2-6,CASSWADRVPGANVLTF
TRBV10-3,TRBJ2-5,CASGGDQETQYF
TRBV7-3,TRBJ2-1,CASSSSQRGEQFF
TRBV7-2,TRBJ1-6,CASSLRQGDNSPLHF
TRBV11-3,TRBJ2-3,CASSPGQGITDTQYF
TRBV9,TRBJ2-3,CASSSSGVITDTQYF
TRBV10-1,TRBJ1-3,CASSAIPGNTIYF
TRBV5-1,TRBJ2-1,CASSSIGPGQADYNEQFF
TRBV6-1,TRBJ1-2,CASSERPAGTGSQRDYGYTF
TRBV2,TRBJ2-5,CARQGSSAGTRGETQYF
TRBV18,TRBJ1-1,CASSPTETTEAFF
TRBV9,TRBJ2-1,CASSVEGQGGYNEQFF
TRBV30,TRBJ2-5,CAWSRQGRKTQYF
TRBV20-1,TRBJ1-4,CSARLNEKLFF
TRBV5-1,TRBJ2-1,CASSLASGSSYNEQFF
TRBV5-1,TRBJ1-2,CASSLERGRDGYTF
TRBV6-4,TRBJ2-4,CASSRSGGASIQYF
TRBV5-4,TRBJ2-1,CASSGDWGGVGDEQFF
TRBV28,TRBJ2-1,CASSPTTGGGFF
TRBV4-1,TRBJ1-1,CASSQGQGAGNTEAFF
TRBV4-2,TRBJ2-7,CASSPESGPAYEQYF
TRBV7-9,TRBJ2-2,CASSSRLADGELFF
TRBV29-1,TRBJ2-7,CSVELAGGTRSLEQYF
TRBV6-1,TRBJ1-1,CASSWDRTNTEAFF
TRBV5-1,TRBJ2-1,CASSEQGSYNEQFF
TRBV30,TRBJ2-5,CAWRVQGAKTQYF
TRBV19,TRBJ1-2,CASSTVRGGPNYGYTF
TRBV19,TRBJ1-2,CASRQGRGYTF
TRBV7-2,TRBJ2-7,CASSLLGTSYEQYF
TRBV18,TRBJ2-5,CASSPAGTSTETQYF
TRBV30,TRBJ2-5,CAWGSGGRETQYF
TRBV5-1,TRBJ2-5,CASSLERQGTQETQYF
TRBV28,TRBJ1-1,CASSLFSQTNTEAFF
TRBV6-6,TRBJ2-7,CASSSGGFEQYF